The next 17 T cell receptor beta chains were all read from a single sample in a study of CD8 T cells in Susac syndrome. Reverse transcription of roughly 0.5 to 1 ug RNA was performed with random hexamers. TCRdb itself ran the immunoSEQ multiplex PCR reads through MiXCR, one entry per CDR3 protein. The repertoire holds about 250,000 distinct CDR3 sequences, with around 93% as singletons. Sequenced input: CD4+ T cells from PBMCs. The receptors stem from a human donor with multiple sclerosis.

This clonotype was counted between two and nine times. The CDR3 here is CASSLSGTGGNQPQHF. CDR3 DNA: TGTGCCAGCAGTTTATCCGGGACAGGGGGCAATCAGCCCCAGCATTTT. V is TRBV27 and J is TRBJ1-5, with 10 bases matching TRBD1. This CDR3 is 16 amino acids long. The germline V gene has CDR1 MNHEY and CDR2 SMNVEV (reference sequence). The J segment lost 2 bases and the V segment lost 0 bases, leaving 1 base of the junction unmatched.

The genes are TRBV5-1 and TRBJ2-5; 13 nucleotides align to TRBD2. Trimming took 0 bases from V and 2 from J; bases not matched to a gene: 4. Germline V gene sequence: CDR1 SGHRS, CDR2 YFSETQ. The CDR3 has 17 amino acids. The CDR3 DNA is TGCGCCAGCAGCTTGGGGGGACTAGCGGGAATGCAAGAGACCCAGTACTTC. Translating it yields CASSLGGLAGMQETQYF.

This rearrangement joins TRBV30 to TRBJ1-5; D remains unclear. Germline V gene sequence: CDR1 GTSNPN, CDR2 SVGIG (reference sequence). The CDR3 loop spans 15 amino acids. The V gene lost 0 bases and the J gene lost 2 bases, with 11 bases spanning the gap. The CDR3 coding sequence is TGTGCCTGGAGTGTATCGGGGATCGGCAATCAGCCCCAGCATTTT. Its protein product is CAWSVSGIGNQPQHF.

This clonotype was detected only once. The chain employs TRBV7-9 and TRBJ2-7; 9 bases are shared with TRBD1. The J segment lost 4 bases and the V segment lost 4 bases, leaving 11 bases of the junction unmatched. Germline CDR1 reads SEHNR; CDR2 reads FQNEAQ (reference sequence). The CDR3 consists of 16 residues. CDR3 DNA sequence: TGTGCCAGCAGCTATTCCGCCGGGACAGGGTTGTACGAGCAGTACTTC. Translated: CASSYSAGTGLYEQYF.

The gene calls are TRBV6-5 and TRBJ2-3; D is possibly TRBD1 (5 bases). Deletions cut 0 bases from V and 9 bases from J, with 22 bases between. CDR1 is MNHEY, CDR2 SVGAGI, per germline. The CDR3 totals 17 residues. The CDR3 DNA sequence: TGTGCCAGCAGTTACTCGATGTCAGGCGGTCCTGGGGCGACGCAGTATTTT. It encodes CASSYSMSGGPGATQYF.

This sequence joins TRBV2 and TRBJ2-7, with D unresolved. Per germline, CDR1 SNHLY and CDR2 FYNNEI. Trimming took 8 bases from V and 0 from J, leaving 11 bases between them. The CDR3 has 13 residues. CDR3 bases: TGTGCCAGCTCCAAGGGTGGCTCCTACGAGCAGTACGTC. It specifies CASSKGGSYEQYV.

This clonotype has just one count. V gene TRBV3-1 combines with J gene TRBJ2-5; 13 bases line up with TRBD2. The trim removed 4 bases at V and 5 bases at J, leaving 4 bases unmatched. Germline V gene sequence: CDR1 LGHDT, CDR2 YNNKEL (reference sequence). The CDR3 totals 15 residues. In DNA, the CDR3 is TGTGCCAGCAGCCCCACGACTAGCGGGGGGGAGACCCAGTACTTC. Protein sequence: CASSPTTSGGETQYF.

V gene TRBV2 combines with J gene TRBJ1-5; D unclear. Germline loops: CDR1 SNHLY, CDR2 FYNNEI. V lost 8 bases and J lost 7, with 18 bases in between. The CDR3 has 14 amino acids. The CDR3 spells CASDPSGLGQPQHF. In DNA, the CDR3 is TGTGCCAGCGACCCCTCTGGTTTGGGGCAGCCCCAGCATTTT.

The gene calls are TRBV20-1 and TRBJ1-1; tentatively, D is TRBD1 (5 bases). V lost 4 bases and J lost 0, with 6 bases in between. The CDR3 sequence is 12 residues long. The germline gives CDR1 DFQATT, CDR2 SNEGSKA (reference sequence). CDR3 region: CSATGLNTEAFF. In DNA form, the CDR3 reads TGCAGTGCTACAGGGTTGAACACTGAAGCTTTCTTT.

The genes are TRBV11-1 and TRBJ2-3; no clear D gene. Deletions cut 1 base from V and 3 bases from J, with 11 bases between. The CDR3 has 15 amino acids. Germline V gene data show CDR1 as SGHAT and CDR2 as FQDESV (reference sequence). The CDR3 spells CASSLEDPTTDTQYF. CDR3 nucleotides: TGTGCCAGCAGCTTAGAAGATCCTACTACAGATACGCAGTATTTT. The whole variable domain, remainder taken from reference TRBV11-1 and TRBJ2-3, is EAEVAQSPRYKITEKSQAVAFWCDPISGHATLYWYRQILGQGPELLVQFQDESVVDDSQLPKDRFSAERLKGVDSTLKIQPAELGDSAMYLCASSLEDPTTDTQYFGPGTRLTVL.

In DNA, the CDR3 is TGTGCCAGCAGCTACACAGGGGAGGCTGGCTACACCTTC. Amino acid sequence: CASSYTGEAGYTF. This sequence joins TRBV13 and TRBJ1-2; 7 bases agree with TRBD1. The CDR3 has 13 residues. Germline V gene lookup returns CDR1 PRHDT and CDR2 FYEKMQ (reference sequence). V shed 4 bases, J shed 7 bases, and the junction held 6 bases outside the gene matches.

This clonotype showed up just once. The genes are TRBV9 and TRBJ2-7; D not certain. Germline V lookup: CDR1 SGDLS, CDR2 YYNGEE. This CDR3 has 13 amino acids. Trimming took off 0 bases at V and 4 bases at J, with 8 bases between the two ends. The CDR3 is CASSVEQRYEQYV. In nucleotides, the CDR3 is TGTGCCAGCAGCGTAGAACAGAGATACGAGCAGTACGTC.

V usage is TRBV12-3 or TRBV12-4 and J usage is TRBJ1-1; TRBD1 might be the D (6 bases). This CDR3 contains 13 residues. V was clipped by 7 bases and J by 8 bases, with 17 bases between them. This chain's CDR3 is CASTAGTTYEAFF. In DNA, the CDR3 is TGTGCCAGCACCGCCGGGACAACTTACGAAGCTTTCTTT.

The chain recombines TRBV7-3 with TRBJ2-2, with D perhaps given as TRBD1 or TRBD2 (5 bases each). This CDR3 has 16 amino acids. Germline V gene sequence: CDR1 SGHTA, CDR2 FQGTGA. Trimming removed 4 bases at V and 4 bases at J, with 16 bases between. CDR3 sequence (DNA): TGTGCCAGCAGCTCCCTGGGACCCGCCGCCACCGGGGAGCTGTTTTTT. This translates into CASSSLGPAATGELFF.

The chain uses TRBV27 and TRBJ1-4, with D unresolved. Germline loops: CDR1 MNHEY, CDR2 SMNVEV (reference sequence). The CDR3 spans 15 residues. Trimming left V 6 bases short and J 6 bases short, with 17 bases between. DNA of the CDR3: TGTGCCAGCAGGGCTACAGCCCGGCCCGATGAAAAACTGTTTTTT. Translating it yields CASRATARPDEKLFF.

This sequence joins TRBV15 and TRBJ2-4; the match to TRBD1 covers 7 bases. CDR3 length: 16 amino acids. Germline loops: CDR1 LNHNV, CDR2 YYDKDF (reference sequence). With 0 bases clipped from V and 9 bases from J, the junction kept 11 bases outside the gene matches. CDR3 in DNA: TGTGCCACCAGCAGAGATCAGGGACAGACTTATTCCATTCAGTACTTC. Protein sequence: CATSRDQGQTYSIQYF.

The chain employs TRBV2 and TRBJ1-5, with TRBD1 matching over 9 bases. The CDR3 totals 12 residues. Germline CDR1 SNHLY, CDR2 FYNNEI. The junction had 3 bases not matched to a gene; V was cut back by 8 bases and J by 7 bases. CDR3 sequence: CASGQGFQPQHF. The DNA of the CDR3 is TGTGCCAGCGGACAGGGGTTCCAGCCCCAGCATTTT.